This is a list of T cell receptor beta chains from one sample in a study of beta chain features in type 1 diabetes. Repertoires were generated with immunoSEQ multiplex PCR, while TCRdb's copy carries only in-frame clones and drops some. There are more than 300,000 clones in the sample; around 15% occur only once, and approximately 0.02% lies in the top ten. The source material was naive CD4+ T cells from blood. The receptors derive from a woman aged 18-30 years in good health. Each CDR3 is given with its conserved first and last residue. The D gene is left open where the match is weak. Rows give clone size only sometimes, using once, few, many, or a class for an expanded clone.

TRBJ1-3 | NA | TRBD1 | TRBV2 | 12 | CASSGQGNTIYF | TGTGCCAGCAGCGGACAGGGGAACACCATATATTTT
TRBJ2-7 | NA | TRBD1 | TRBV28 | 15 | CASSSTGLANYEQYF | TGTGCCAGCAGCTCGACAGGGTTGGCCAACTACGAGCAGTACTTC
TRBJ2-1 | NA | NA | TRBV7-8 | 16 | CASSLEGLNSYNEQFF | TGTGCCAGCAGCTTAGAGGGACTCAATTCCTACAATGAGCAGTTCTTC
TRBJ2-7 | NA | TRBD1 | TRBV2 | 14 | CASRTDRGSYEQYF | TGTGCCAGCAGGACGGACAGGGGATCCTACGAGCAGTACTTC
TRBJ1-5 | NA | TRBD1 | TRBV23-1 | 15 | CASSLGQGRGQPQHF | TGCGCCAGCAGTCTTGGACAGGGGAGAGGTCAGCCCCAGCATTTT
TRBJ2-2 | NA | NA | TRBV6-5 | 16 | CASSYEVWDTTGELFF | TGTGCCAGCAGTTATGAAGTTTGGGACACGACCGGGGAGCTGTTTTTT
TRBJ2-3 | NA | TRBD2 | TRBV7-2 | 14 | CASSHSGTTDTQYF | TGTGCCAGCAGCCATAGCGGGACCACAGATACGCAGTATTTT
TRBJ2-7 | few | TRBD2 | TRBV7-9 | 15 | CASSPSGLVSYEQYF | TGTGCCAGCAGCCCGTCGGGACTAGTAAGCTACGAGCAGTACTTC
TRBJ2-1 | NA | NA | TRBV5-1 | 14 | CASSLEPGWHEQFF | TGCGCCAGCAGCTTGGAACCAGGGTGGCATGAGCAGTTCTTC
TRBJ2-1 | few | NA | TRBV7-9 | 14 | CARGDSAPYNEQFF | TGTGCCCGGGGAGATAGCGCTCCCTACAATGAGCAGTTCTTC
TRBJ2-1 | few | TRBD2 | TRBV5-1 | 15 | CASSWTSGSFNEQFF | TGCGCCAGCAGCTGGACTAGCGGGAGCTTCAATGAGCAGTTCTTC
TRBJ2-1 | few | NA | TRBV7-2 | 14 | CASSPARGSDEQFF | TGTGCCAGCAGTCCCGCCCGAGGTAGTGATGAGCAGTTCTTC
TRBJ2-3 | few | NA | TRBV28 | 13 | CASSPQDADTQYF | TGTGCCAGCAGCCCACAGGACGCAGATACGCAGTATTTT
TRBJ1-1 | NA | TRBD1 | TRBV2 | 13 | CASSYRGGTEAFF | TGTGCCAGCAGTTACAGGGGAGGCACTGAAGCTTTCTTT
TRBJ2-7 | NA | TRBD2 | TRBV10-1 | 15 | CASSELAGGVHEQYF | TGCGCCAGCAGTGAACTAGCGGGAGGGGTGCACGAGCAGTACTTC
TRBJ2-1 | NA | TRBD1 | TRBV6-1 | 15 | CASSVGTGSYNEQFF | TGTGCCAGCAGTGTCGGGACAGGGTCCTACAATGAGCAGTTCTTC
TRBJ2-2 | NA | TRBD2 | TRBV27 | 14 | CASSFLAARGELFF | TGTGCCAGCAGTTTTCTAGCGGCCAGGGGGGAGCTGTTTTTT
TRBJ2-7 | few | TRBD2 | TRBV30 | 17 | CAWDGNSGRFRMDEQYF | TGTGCCTGGGACGGGAATAGCGGGAGGTTCCGCATGGACGAGCAGTACTTC
TRBJ2-1 | few | TRBD2 | TRBV7-8 | 16 | CASSLAGLAGRNEQFF | TGTGCCAGCAGCTTAGCGGGACTAGCGGGCAGAAATGAGCAGTTCTTC
TRBJ2-7 | NA | TRBD2 | TRBV7-6 | 15 | CASSSTSGSSYEQYF | TGTGCCAGCAGCTCGACTAGCGGGAGCTCCTACGAGCAGTACTTC
TRBJ1-1 | few | NA | TRBV29-1 | 13 | CSSCKTLNTEAFF | TGCAGCTCATGCAAGACTTTGAACACTGAAGCTTTCTTT
TRBJ1-1 | few | NA | TRBV7-6 | 16 | CASSPSGEGMNTEAFF | TGTGCCAGCAGCCCTTCGGGGGAGGGTATGAACACTGAAGCTTTCTTT
TRBJ2-5 | NA | TRBD1 | TRBV29-1 | 15 | CSVVFGQGDQETQYF | TGCAGCGTTGTATTCGGACAGGGAGACCAAGAGACCCAGTACTTC
TRBJ2-2 | NA | TRBD1 | TRBV18 | 17 | CASSPPQGQGATGELFF | TGTGCCAGCTCACCACCGCAAGGACAGGGTGCCACCGGGGAGCTGTTTTTT
TRBJ2-7 | NA | NA | TRBV30 | 11 | CAWRTGGEQYF | TGTGCCTGGAGAACGGGTGGCGAGCAGTACTTC
TRBJ1-3 | few | NA | TRBV4-3 | 15 | CASSPQASSGNTIYF | TGCGCCAGCAGCCCACAGGCTAGCTCTGGAAACACCATATATTTT
TRBJ2-5 | NA | NA | TRBV7-3 | 12 | CASSLAGREQYF | TGTGCCAGCAGCTTAGCAGGACGGGAGCAGTACTTC
TRBJ2-7 | NA | NA | TRBV18 | 14 | CASRPVEGTYEQYF | TGTGCCAGCCGACCGGTGGAAGGGACTTACGAGCAGTACTTC
TRBJ1-3 | few | NA | TRBV29-1 | 13 | CSVQDSFGNTIYF | TGCAGCGTTCAGGACAGCTTTGGAAACACCATATATTTT
TRBJ2-7 | NA | NA | TRBV19 | 14 | CASSIRDTSYEQYF | TGTGCCAGTAGTATCCGGGACACCTCCTACGAGCAGTACTTC
TRBJ2-5 | NA | NA | TRBV25-1 | 15 | CASSPLGAEPETQYF | TGTGCCAGCAGCCCCCTGGGGGCAGAACCAGAGACCCAGTACTTC
TRBJ2-3 | few | TRBD2 | TRBV4-3 | 19 | CASSQQPRLAGGPADTQYF | TGCGCCAGCAGCCAACAGCCCCGACTAGCGGGAGGGCCTGCAGATACGCAGTATTTT
TRBJ1-1 | few | TRBD1 | TRBV10-3 | 13 | CAVRQGGSTEAFF | TGTGCCGTCAGACAGGGTGGGTCAACTGAAGCTTTCTTT
TRBJ2-1 | few | TRBD2 | TRBV7-2 | 16 | CASSLGGTSGDNEQFF | TGTGCCAGCAGCTTAGGGGGGACTAGCGGGGACAATGAGCAGTTCTTC
TRBJ2-2 | NA | TRBD2 | TRBV15 | 16 | CATSPRTSVNTGELFF | TGTGCCACCAGCCCACGGACTAGCGTGAACACCGGGGAGCTGTTTTTT
TRBJ1-1 | NA | TRBD1 | TRBV7-3 | 15 | CASSFQSTGKLEAFF | TGTGCCAGCAGCTTTCAATCGACAGGGAAACTTGAAGCTTTCTTT
TRBJ2-7 | NA | NA | TRBV1 | 13 | CTSSQRERSEQYF | TGCACCAGCAGCCAGCGGGAGAGGTCCGAGCAGTACTTC
TRBJ2-6 | NA | NA | TRBV4-3 | 15 | CASSRGSSGANVLTF | TGCGCCAGCAGCCGAGGAAGCTCTGGGGCCAACGTCCTGACTTTC
TRBJ1-1 | NA | NA | TRBV6-6 | 15 | CASSAGAVTNTEAFF | TGTGCCAGCAGCGCAGGGGCGGTAACGAACACTGAAGCTTTCTTT
TRBJ2-6 | few | TRBD1 | TRBV27 | 18 | CASSSPRTGVAGANVLTF | TGTGCCAGCAGTTCCCCCCGGACAGGGGTTGCTGGGGCCAACGTCCTGACTTTC
TRBJ2-5 | NA | TRBD2 | TRBV4-1 | 14 | CASSSTSGTETQYF | TGCGCCAGCAGCTCGACTAGCGGGACTGAGACCCAGTACTTC
TRBJ1-1 | NA | NA | TRBV4-2 | 15 | CASSQGRVTNTEAFF | TGTGCCAGCAGCCAAGGCCGGGTGACGAACACTGAAGCTTTCTTT
TRBJ2-1 | few | NA | TRBV7-9 | 15 | CASSLVGVAHNEQFF | TGTGCCAGCAGCTTAGTCGGGGTAGCCCACAATGAGCAGTTCTTC
TRBJ2-5 | NA | NA | TRBV28 | 13 | CASSSGQQETQYF | TGTGCCAGCAGTTCCGGACAGCAAGAGACCCAGTACTTC
TRBJ1-1 | NA | NA | TRBV7-6 | 14 | CASSLRQVDTEAFF | TGTGCCAGCAGCTTACGACAGGTGGACACTGAAGCTTTCTTT
TRBJ2-7 | few | NA | TRBV30 | 11 | CAWSVSREQYF | TGTGCCTGGAGTGTATCGCGCGAGCAGTACTTC
TRBJ2-7 | few | NA | TRBV5-6 | 13 | CASSLGSRYEQYF | TGTGCCAGCAGCTTGGGAAGCAGGTACGAGCAGTACTTC
TRBJ2-1 | NA | TRBD2 | TRBV28 | 16 | CASLTPTSPSYNEQFF | TGTGCCAGCCTCACTCCGACTAGCCCCTCCTACAATGAGCAGTTCTTC
TRBJ1-5 | NA | NA | TRBV28 | 14 | CASSLTGYNQPQHF | TGTGCCAGCAGTTTAACGGGGTACAATCAGCCCCAGCATTTT
TRBJ1-5 | few | NA | TRBV30 | 17 | CAWSAGSWAYSNQPQHF | TGTGCCTGGAGTGCAGGTTCTTGGGCCTATAGCAATCAGCCCCAGCATTTT
TRBJ2-7 | few | NA | TRBV29-1 | 12 | CSVGLSSYEQYF | TGCAGCGTTGGTCTCAGCTCCTACGAGCAGTACTTC
TRBJ2-3 | few | TRBD2 | TRBV7-9 | 16 | CASSPRTSGMEDTQYF | TGTGCCAGCAGCCCCCGGACTAGCGGGATGGAGGATACGCAGTATTTT
TRBJ2-1 | NA | NA | TRBV9 | 15 | CASDPIGTRYNEQFF | TGTGCCAGCGATCCCATAGGGACACGTTACAATGAGCAGTTCTTC